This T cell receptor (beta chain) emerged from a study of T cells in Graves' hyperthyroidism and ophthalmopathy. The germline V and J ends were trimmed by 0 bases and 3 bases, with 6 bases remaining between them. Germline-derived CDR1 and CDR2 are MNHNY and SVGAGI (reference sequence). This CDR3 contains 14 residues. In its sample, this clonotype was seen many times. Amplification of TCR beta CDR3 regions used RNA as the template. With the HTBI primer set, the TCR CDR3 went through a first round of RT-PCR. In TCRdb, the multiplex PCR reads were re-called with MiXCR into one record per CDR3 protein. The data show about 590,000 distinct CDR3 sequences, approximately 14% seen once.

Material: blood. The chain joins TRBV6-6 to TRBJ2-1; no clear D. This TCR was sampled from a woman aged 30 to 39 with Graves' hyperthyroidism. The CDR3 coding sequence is TGTGCCAGCAGTTACTCCTTCGGCTACAATGAGCAGTTCTTC. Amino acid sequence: CASSYSFGYNEQFF.